Here is one TCR beta chain with its context. Its recognized antigen is unknown. One base away there is no much larger clone; base qualities are not given. TCRbeta CDR3 regions were amplified from genomic DNA using the immunoSEQ Assay, a bias-controlled multiplex PCR. As for the authors' bioinformatics: Nucleated cell counts per sample were estimated from amplification of reference gene primers within the assay. Sequence reads were collapsed and filtered to measure the absolute abundance of every unique TCRbeta CDR3 rearrangement. Productive Simpson clonality was computed per sample as the square root of Simpson's diversity index over productive rearrangements. The clones in this table, taken by TCRdb from immuneACCESS, are in-frame only. Not every clone is retained; where verified, under half of the shortfall comes from an unresolved V gene, and the cause of the rest is unknown. The V and J calls and clone size were taken over from that table, and D and trimming were inferred from the DNA. For this sample there are around 33,000 clones; over 60% appear just once. The top ten clonotypes cover 16% of the sample.

These data originate in a study of blood T cell repertoires in COVID-19 (dated by TCRdb to the early 2020s). Regarding the study in general: Samples covering the acute and convalescent phases of COVID-19 were provided by collaborators in the United States, Italy and Spain. The material from the prospective study consisted of cDNA or gDNA derived from T cells, B-cell-depleted T cells, or PBMCs. Deeply sampled blood TCRbeta repertoires from subjects exposed to, actively infected with, or recovered from COVID-19 were included in the dataset. The repertoires were released in a freely available public database meant as a resource for research on the immune response to SARS-CoV-2. Where available, HLA class I and class II types were obtained from metadata supplied by the sample provider rather than from assay-based typing. The samples were drawn from the first 160 participants of the ongoing ImmuneRACE study and from 950 to 1,500 subjects provided by 6 global collaborators. The sample metadata nearly always contained a de-identified subject ID, COVID-19 status, age in years and sex.

Study-wide conclusions, independent of this receptor: Clinical and demographic metadata were provided uncurated, with the amount varying by source and participant.

The germline V end is reduced by 5 bases and the J end by 10 bases; junction bases left unmatched: 17. Measured from the cysteine to the phenylalanine, the CDR3 is 17 residues long. The DNA shown is the 51-base CDR3, in frame from base 1. The CDR1 and CDR2 encoded by the germline V gene are SNHLY and FYNNEI. Whole blood was collected in K2EDTA tubes by collaborating institutions according to the institutions' own protocols. For TCRbeta analysis, collaborator samples were shipped as frozen whole blood, as isolated PBMCs, or as DNA extracted from either sample type. Sequencing was performed on peripheral blood. The chain is assembled from TRBV2 and TRBJ2-5; 12 bases in between match TRBD2. This receptor was obtained from a human donor in a cohort sampled during active COVID-19. The CDR3 amino acid sequence is: CASSPTLAGGQPRGQYF. The sequence in DNA is TGTGCCAGCAGTCCGACCCTAGCGGGGGGGCAGCCAAGGGGCCAGTACTTC.